The 30 T cell receptor beta chains below all came from one sample that was sequenced in a study of shared clonotypes between healthy human individuals. In the naive CD8 group, cells lacked CD45RO and were positively selected for CCR7, so terminally differentiated effector memory CD45RA+ cells were left out. Assay: immunoSEQ multiplex PCR; the TCRdb copy retains only in-frame clones and omits some. The sample lists roughly 2,000,000 clones; about 94% were seen once. Sequencing was carried out using naive CD8+ T cells sorted from blood. These receptors were obtained from a man younger than 35 in good health.

The sample holds one count of this clone. The rearrangement uses TRBV29-1 and TRBJ2-1; D might be TRBD1 or TRBD2, each matching 5 bases. The CDR3 has 12 residues. CDR1 and CDR2 from the germline V gene are SQVTM and ANQGSEA. V was clipped by 3 bases and J by 8 bases, with 11 bases between them. The CDR3 DNA reads as TGCAGCGTTGAGTATGGGGGTGATGAGCAGTTCTTC. Protein sequence: CSVEYGGDEQFF.

V is TRBV2 and J is TRBJ2-3, with 7 bases lining up with TRBD1. Germline trimming cut 9 bases from V and 8 bases from J; bases unmatched to any gene: 14. The CDR3 sequence is 14 residues long. From germline, CDR1 is SNHLY and CDR2 FYNNEI. The CDR3 bases are TGTGCCAGTAGCCTGGGGACAGACCTACCTACGCAGTATTTT. This codes for CASSLGTDLPTQYF.

The genes are TRBV7-6 and TRBJ2-1; D is possibly TRBD2 (6 bases). The CDR3 loop spans 13 amino acids. V shed 1 base and J shed 10 bases, with 11 bases lying between them. Germline CDR1 and CDR2: SGHVS and FNYEAQ. The CDR3 DNA is TGTGCCAGCAGCTTAGTGGGGGGTGCCGAGCAGTTCTTC. It translates to CASSLVGGAEQFF. The full variable domain, in which reference TRBV7-6 and TRBJ2-1 provide the parts outside the CDR3, is GAGVSQSPRYKVTKRGQDVALRCDPISGHVSLYWYRQALGQGPEFLTYFNYEAQQDKSGLPNDRFSAERPEGSISTLTIQRTEQRDSAMYRCASSLVGGAEQFFGPGTRLTVL.

The J gene is TRBJ2-1, the V gene TRBV13, with D unclear. Germline loops: CDR1 PRHDT, CDR2 FYEKMQ (reference sequence). There are 15 residues in the CDR3. V lost 2 bases, J lost 2 bases, and 10 bases lay in between. DNA of the CDR3: TGTGCCAGCAGCTTAATACGGCCCACCTACAATGAGCAGTTCTTC. This codes for CASSLIRPTYNEQFF.

CDR3 amino acids: CASSWGQGNYGYTF. The CDR3 bases are TGCGCCAGCAGCTGGGGACAGGGAAACTATGGCTACACCTTC. V is TRBV5-1 and J is TRBJ1-2, with 9 positions matching TRBD1. V lost 3 bases, J lost 2 bases, and 2 bases stayed unmatched. CDR1 is SGHRS and CDR2 is YFSETQ in the germline V gene. The length of the CDR3 is 14 residues.

The chain carries TRBV29-1 and TRBJ1-1; no firm D call. The germline CDR1 and CDR2 sequences are SQVTM and ANQGSEA. With 7 bases removed from V and 6 bases from J, the gap between germline ends came to 12 bases. There are 11 residues in the CDR3. In DNA, the CDR3 is TGCAGCGCAGGACCCGGGGCTGAAGCTTTCTTT. Translation gives CSAGPGAEAFF.

This chain uses TRBV5-5 with TRBJ1-2; 8 positions agree with TRBD1. Trimming at V came to 3 bases and at J to 6 bases, leaving 7 bases not matched to a gene. CDR1 and CDR2 (germline): SGHKS, YYEKEE (reference sequence). This CDR3 has 14 amino acids. The CDR3 DNA reads TGTGCCAGCAGCTCGATAGGGACAGGCGATGGCTACACCTTC. Its protein product is CASSSIGTGDGYTF.

The chain has TRBV5-4 and TRBJ2-7; 8 positions match TRBD2. The CDR3 totals 14 residues. Germline V gives CDR1 SGHNT, CDR2 YYREEE (reference sequence). The trim removed 6 bases at V and 5 bases at J, leaving 10 bases unmatched. The CDR3 reads CASTRAGARHEQYF. The CDR3 DNA reads as TGTGCCAGCACCAGAGCGGGAGCCCGTCACGAGCAGTACTTC.

In regard to this clone: Other nucleotide sequences from this sample produce the same CDR3. The CDR3 spells CASSAPGLAGGNEQFF. The CDR3 DNA follows: TGTGCCAGCAGCGCGCCTGGACTAGCGGGAGGTAATGAGCAGTTCTTC. V gene TRBV9 combines with J gene TRBJ2-1; 14 bases fit TRBD2. CDR3 size: 16 residues. V gave up 3 bases and J gave up 7 bases; unmatched junction bases: 6. The germline V gene has CDR1 SGDLS and CDR2 YYNGEE.

The chain couples TRBV5-1 to TRBJ1-1, with D perhaps matching TRBD1 (6 bases). Trimming shortened V by 0 bases and J by 10 bases, and 13 bases separated the two germline ends. The CDR3 sequence is 13 residues long. Germline V gene sequence: CDR1 SGHRS, CDR2 YFSETQ. For the CDR3, the DNA is TGCGCCAGCAGCTTGGGTGGGGGCGACGGAGCTTTCTTT. Protein product: CASSLGGGDGAFF.

The chain couples TRBV30 to TRBJ2-3; D gene ambiguous. V lost 5 bases to trimming and J lost 4 bases, with 10 bases between them. From germline, CDR1 is GTSNPN and CDR2 SVGIG (reference sequence). CDR3 size: 12 residues. The CDR3 sequence is CAWEARADTQYF. CDR3 in DNA: TGTGCCTGGGAGGCCCGTGCAGATACGCAGTATTTT.

The chain combines TRBV6-1 with TRBJ1-2, with 7 bases fitting TRBD1. The V segment lost 4 bases and the J segment 5 bases; nucleotides outside the gene matches: 10. CDR1 and CDR2 from the germline V gene are MNHNS and SASEGT. The CDR3 contains 15 residues. The CDR3: CASSAGQLSGYGYTF. CDR3 sequence (DNA): TGTGCCAGCAGTGCGGGACAGCTCTCTGGGTATGGCTACACCTTC.

This clone was seen once. Here the CDR3 reads CASSLRGPLDEQFF. The CDR3 DNA reads as TGTGCCAGCAGCTTGAGGGGGCCTCTTGATGAGCAGTTCTTC. This sequence joins TRBV7-2 and TRBJ2-1, with 7 bases identical to TRBD1. The germline gives CDR1 SGHTA, CDR2 FQGNSA. This CDR3 spans 14 amino acids. J was trimmed by 8 bases and V by 3 bases; bases with no gene match: 7.

This clone was seen only a few times. The V call is TRBV2, the J call TRBJ1-3; 7 bases are a match to TRBD1. The CDR3 has 13 amino acids. The V gene end was trimmed by 7 bases and the J gene end by 7 bases; junction bases not matched to a gene: 7. CDR1 and CDR2 from the germline V gene are SNHLY and FYNNEI. CDR3 in DNA: TGTGCCAGCAAAGGCGAAGGGGGCAACACCATATATTTT. This encodes CASKGEGGNTIYF.

The CDR3, as DNA: TGTGCCAGCAGCTCGCTAGACAGCCCCCAAGAGACCCAGTACTTC. Its translation is CASSSLDSPQETQYF. The chain carries TRBV7-3 and TRBJ2-5; possible D gene TRBD1, 5 bases. The CDR3 runs to 15 residues. CDR1 and CDR2 (germline): SGHTA, FQGTGA. The ends were cut back, 4 bases at V and 1 base at J, with 13 bases in the middle.

A remark on this clone: Other DNA sequences of this sample code for an identical CDR3. The V gene is TRBV30, the J gene TRBJ2-3; D uncertain. The germline CDR1 and CDR2 sequences are GTSNPN and SVGIG (reference sequence). The CDR3 totals 13 residues. Deletions cut 0 bases from V and 1 base from J, with 5 bases between. CDR3 protein: CAWSVHGTDTQYF. The CDR3, as DNA: TGTGCCTGGAGTGTACACGGCACAGATACGCAGTATTTT. Combining the CDR3 with reference TRBV30 and TRBJ2-3 gives the whole variable domain SQTIHQWPATLVQPVGSPLSLECTVEGTSNPNLYWYRQAAGRGLQLLFYSVGIGQISSEVPQNLSASRPQDRQFILSSKKLLLSDSGFYLCAWSVHGTDTQYFGPGTRLTVL.

This clone was seen only once. This chain joins TRBV29-1 and TRBJ2-7; D unclear. V lost 0 bases, J lost 0 bases, and 12 bases lay in between. In germline, CDR1 is SQVTM, CDR2 ANQGSEA. This CDR3 comprises 15 residues. CDR3 nucleotides: TGCAGCGTTGAAGAATCCGGGCAGAGCTCCTACGAGCAGTACTTC. It encodes CSVEESGQSSYEQYF.

The chain recombines TRBV2 with TRBJ2-3; TRBD2 aligns across 11 bases. The V gene's germline CDR1 is SNHLY and CDR2 FYNNEI. The V gene end was trimmed by 3 bases and the J gene end by 4 bases; junction bases not matched to a gene: 3. The CDR3 runs to 15 residues. The DNA of the CDR3 is TGTGCCAGCAGTGATCTAGCGGGGGGACCAGATACGCAGTATTTT. Translating it yields CASSDLAGGPDTQYF.

The V call is TRBV30, the J call TRBJ1-1; the match to TRBD1 covers 7 bases. Germline CDR1 reads GTSNPN; CDR2 reads SVGIG (reference sequence). This CDR3 is built from 14 residues. V trimming: 2 bases; J trimming: 4 bases; junction bases outside the gene matches: 7. This CDR3 is CAWSLNRGGTEAFF. The CDR3, as DNA: TGTGCCTGGAGTCTGAACAGGGGCGGCACTGAAGCTTTCTTT.

The chain employs TRBV6-6 and TRBJ2-3; D gene uncertain. Germline V gene data show CDR1 as MNHNY and CDR2 as SVGAGI (reference sequence). CDR3 length: 16 amino acids. Trimming took off 2 bases at V and 3 bases at J, with 15 bases between the two ends. The chain's CDR3 is CASSYDGERVTDTQYF. The CDR3 nucleotides are TGTGCCAGCAGTTACGACGGAGAACGGGTTACAGATACGCAGTATTTT.

The chain combines TRBV11-2 with TRBJ2-2, with 9 positions matching TRBD2. The CDR3 is 16 residues long. V shed 5 bases and J 7 bases; nucleotides not matched to a gene: 11. Germline assignment: CDR1 SGHAT and CDR2 FQNNGV. The CDR3 nucleotides are TGTGCCAGCAGCATCTACTCCGGGACTAGCTTCGGGGAGCTGTTTTTT. Translated: CASSIYSGTSFGELFF.

V is TRBV6-1 and J is TRBJ2-7; D possibly uses TRBD1 or TRBD2 (5 bases each). Trimming removed 8 bases at V and 2 bases at J, with 10 bases between. The length of the CDR3 is 12 residues. In germline, CDR1 is MNHNS, CDR2 SASEGT. The CDR3 region has the DNA TGTGCCAGCCGGGACGAAGCCTACGAGCAGTACTTC. It encodes CASRDEAYEQYF.

This clone appeared a single time. Other nucleotide sequences from this sample produce the same CDR3. The gene calls are TRBV28 and TRBJ1-2; 9 nucleotides line up with TRBD1. Germline values: CDR1 MDHEN, CDR2 SYDVKM. The CDR3 spans 13 residues. V trimming: 5 bases; J trimming: 5 bases; junction bases outside the gene matches: 3. The CDR3 protein is CASSPGQGYGYTF. As DNA, the CDR3 is TGTGCCAGCAGTCCGGGACAGGGTTATGGCTACACCTTC.

The CDR3 coding sequence is TGTGCCAGCAGTCCCGACAGTAGTGGGAGCAATCAGCCCCAGCATTTT. Protein sequence: CASSPDSSGSNQPQHF. The chain uses TRBV27 and TRBJ1-5, with D perhaps matching TRBD1 (5 bases). Trimming took off 5 bases at V and 1 base at J, with 15 bases between the two ends. This CDR3 is built from 16 residues. Germline V gene lookup returns CDR1 MNHEY and CDR2 SMNVEV (reference sequence).

The chain links TRBV7-9 to TRBJ2-3; TRBD2 agrees at 12 bases. Per germline, CDR1 SEHNR and CDR2 FQNEAQ (reference sequence). With V trimmed by 2 bases and J by 4 bases, 13 bases remained unmatched. The CDR3 is 19 amino acids. The CDR3 bases are TGTGCCAGCAGCTTACCTACTAGCGGGGGGCCCTCATCCTCAGATACGCAGTATTTT. This encodes CASSLPTSGGPSSSDTQYF.

The rearrangement links TRBV7-9 to TRBJ2-5; TRBD2 might be the D (6 bases). Deletions cut 5 bases from V and 2 bases from J, with 6 bases between. Looked up from germline, CDR1 is SEHNR and CDR2 is FQNEAQ (reference sequence). This CDR3 spans 12 amino acids. The CDR3 DNA follows: TGTGCCAGCAGCGGACTACAAGAGACCCAGTACTTC. Its translation is CASSGLQETQYF.

This clone was detected once. This chain joins TRBV4-2 and TRBJ2-7; D not certain. The CDR3 spans 15 residues. The V gene lost 0 bases and the J gene lost 5 bases, with 14 bases spanning the gap. Germline values: CDR1 LGHNA, CDR2 YNFKEQ. CDR3 sequence: CASSQEVPNDDEQYF. The CDR3 region has the DNA TGTGCCAGCAGCCAAGAGGTACCCAATGATGACGAGCAGTACTTC.

The V gene is TRBV14, the J gene TRBJ2-7; no clear D gene. There are 15 residues in the CDR3. Germline lookup yields CDR1 SGHDN and CDR2 FVKESK. V lost 0 bases and J lost 0, with 9 bases in between. The DNA for the CDR3 is TGTGCCAGCAGCCAAGAAGGCGCTAACTCCTACGAGCAGTACTTC. It is translated as CASSQEGANSYEQYF. Variable domain in full (rest from reference TRBV14 and TRBJ2-7): EAGVTQFPSHSVIEKGQTVTLRCDPISGHDNLYWYRRVMGKEIKFLLHFVKESKQDESGMPNNRFLAERTGGTYSTLKVQPAELEDSGVYFCASSQEGANSYEQYFGPGTRLTVT.

The CDR3 reads CASSQDYLWTEAFF. The CDR3 nucleotides read TGCGCCAGCAGCCAAGACTATCTTTGGACTGAAGCTTTCTTT. The chain uses TRBV4-1 and TRBJ1-1; D is unresolved. This CDR3 has 14 amino acids. Germline CDR1 reads MGHRA; CDR2 reads YSYEKL. V dropped 0 bases and J dropped 5 bases, with 10 bases sitting between them.

This chain uses TRBV6-1 with TRBJ2-4, with a tentative D call TRBD1 (6 bases). The CDR3 extends over 16 amino acids. V was trimmed by 0 bases and J by 2 bases, leaving 11 bases between them. Per the germline V gene, CDR1 is MNHNS and CDR2 is SASEGT. This chain's CDR3 is CASSEASGESKNIQYF. For the CDR3, the DNA is TGTGCCAGCAGTGAAGCCTCAGGGGAGTCCAAAAACATTCAGTACTTC.